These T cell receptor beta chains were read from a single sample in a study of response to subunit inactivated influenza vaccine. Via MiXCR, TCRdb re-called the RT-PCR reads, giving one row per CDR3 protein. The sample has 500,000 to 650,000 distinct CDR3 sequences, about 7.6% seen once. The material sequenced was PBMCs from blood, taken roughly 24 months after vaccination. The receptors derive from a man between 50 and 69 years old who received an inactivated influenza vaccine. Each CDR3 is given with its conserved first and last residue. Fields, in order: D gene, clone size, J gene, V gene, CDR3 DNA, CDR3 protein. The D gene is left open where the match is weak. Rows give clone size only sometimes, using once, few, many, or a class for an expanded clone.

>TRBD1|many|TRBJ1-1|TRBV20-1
TGCAGTGCTACCGGACAGGAGAACACTGAAGCTTTCTTT
CSATGQENTEAFF
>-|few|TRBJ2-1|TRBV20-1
TGCAGTGCTAGACCATCCGCTATAGGGCCTTCCGCGGACTACAATGAGCAGTTCTTC
CSARPSAIGPSADYNEQFF
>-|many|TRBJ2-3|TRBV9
TGTGCCAGCAGCGTAGCGGGGGGCGGCACAGATACGCAGTATTTT
CASSVAGGGTDTQYF
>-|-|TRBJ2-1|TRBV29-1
TGCAGCGTGCAGGGGGAGGGATACAATGAGCAGTTCTTC
CSVQGEGYNEQFF
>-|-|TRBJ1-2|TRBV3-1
TGTGCCAGCAGTCCGGGGGGAAAGGGTTATGGCTACACCTTC
CASSPGGKGYGYTF
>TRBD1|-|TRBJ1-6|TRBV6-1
TGTGCCAGCAGAATCGACAGGGCGCAAAATTCACCCCTCCACTTT
CASRIDRAQNSPLHF
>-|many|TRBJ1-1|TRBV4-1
TGCGCCAGCAGCCAAGTAACTGCGAACACTGAAGCTTTCTTT
CASSQVTANTEAFF
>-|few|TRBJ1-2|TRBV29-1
TGCAGCGTTGCCGAGGCACACAGAAACTATGGCTACACCTTC
CSVAEAHRNYGYTF
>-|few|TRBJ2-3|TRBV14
TGTGCCAGCAGCCAAGAAGGGGTCAAGAGGCAGTATTTT
CASSQEGVKRQYF
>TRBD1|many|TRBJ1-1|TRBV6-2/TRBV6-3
TGTGCCAGCAGCCGCGGACAGGCGGTAGGCACTGAAGCTTTCTTT
CASSRGQAVGTEAFF
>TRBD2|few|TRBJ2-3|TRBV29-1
TGCAGCGTTGTGGCTAGCGGGAGTATTGATACGCAGTATTTT
CSVVASGSIDTQYF
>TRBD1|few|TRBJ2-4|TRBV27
TGTGCCAGCAGTCCGTGGGACAGAAACATTCAGTACTTC
CASSPWDRNIQYF
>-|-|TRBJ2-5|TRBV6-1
TGTGCCAGCAGTGACCGGGGTATTCTCATCGGGACCCAGTACTTC
CASSDRGILIGTQYF
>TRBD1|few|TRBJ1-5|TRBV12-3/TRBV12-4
TGTGCCAGCAGTTTAGGGGCAGGGGGCGAAGGTACCCAGCATTTT
CASSLGAGGEGTQHF
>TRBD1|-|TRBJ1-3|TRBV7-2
TGTGCCAGCAGCTTATTGGCAGGGGGTGAAAACACCATATATTTT
CASSLLAGGENTIYF
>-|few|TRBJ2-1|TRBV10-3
TGTGCCATCAGTGAGTCGCAGGGAGTGTTCTTC
CAISESQGVFF
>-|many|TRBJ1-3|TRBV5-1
TGCGCCAGCAGCGTCTCGACTTTAGGGTCTGGAAACACCATATATTTT
CASSVSTLGSGNTIYF
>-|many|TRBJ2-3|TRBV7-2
TGTGCCAGCAGATCCACAGGGGAGGTCACAGATACGCAGTATTTT
CASRSTGEVTDTQYF
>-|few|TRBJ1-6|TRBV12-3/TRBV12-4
TGTGCCAGCAAAATCCCGGGACAAAATTCACCCCTCCACTTT
CASKIPGQNSPLHF
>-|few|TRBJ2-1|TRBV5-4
TGTGCCAGCAGCTCCGACTACTTGAGCTCCTACAATGAGCAGTTCTTC
CASSSDYLSSYNEQFF
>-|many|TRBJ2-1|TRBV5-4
TGTGCCAGCAGCTTGCTCGCGAATGAGCAGTTCTTC
CASSLLANEQFF
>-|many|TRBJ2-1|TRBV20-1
TGCAGTGCTAGAGTAGGGGTCACTGAGCAGTTCTTC
CSARVGVTEQFF
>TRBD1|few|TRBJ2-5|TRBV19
TGTGCCAGTAGCAGGATGACGGGACAGGGGGCAGGAGAGACCCAGTACTTC
CASSRMTGQGAGETQYF
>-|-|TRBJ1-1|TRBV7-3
TGTGCCAGCAGCTTAACCAGGGTGAGGATGAACACTGAAGCTTTCTTT
CASSLTRVRMNTEAFF
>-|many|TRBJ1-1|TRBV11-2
TGTGCCAGCAGCTTTAATTCAGGGAACACTGAAGCTTTCTTT
CASSFNSGNTEAFF
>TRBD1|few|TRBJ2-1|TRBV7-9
TGTGCCAGCAGCTTAGCGGACAGGGGGATGTACAATGAGCAGTTCTTC
CASSLADRGMYNEQFF
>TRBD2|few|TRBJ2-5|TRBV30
TGTGCCTGGGGCCTCGGGAGCGGGAGCCGGGAGACCCAGTACTTC
CAWGLGSGSRETQYF
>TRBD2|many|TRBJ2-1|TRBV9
TGTGCCAGCAGCGTAGACGAAGCGGGAACATACAATGAGCAGTTCTTC
CASSVDEAGTYNEQFF
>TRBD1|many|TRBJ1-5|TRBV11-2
TGTGCCAGCAGCCGGACAGGGGTTGGGCAGCCCCAGCATTTT
CASSRTGVGQPQHF
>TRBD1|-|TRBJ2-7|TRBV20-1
TGCAGTGCTAGAGATCTCCGGGACAGGGGTTTCTACGAGCAGTACTTC
CSARDLRDRGFYEQYF
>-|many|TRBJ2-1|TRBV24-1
TGTGCCACCAGTGCGTTTATTTTCTTC
CATSAFIFF
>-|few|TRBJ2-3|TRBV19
TGTGCCAGTAGTATTCTGGGCCAGAGTTCAGATACGCAGTATTTT
CASSILGQSSDTQYF
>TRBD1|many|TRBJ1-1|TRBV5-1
TGCGCCAGCAGCTTGGGACAGGGAGTCATGAACACTGAAGCTTTCTTT
CASSLGQGVMNTEAFF
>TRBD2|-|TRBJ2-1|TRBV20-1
TGCAGTGCTAGAGGCGGGACTAGCGGGAGGACGGGCAATGAGCAGTTCTTC
CSARGGTSGRTGNEQFF
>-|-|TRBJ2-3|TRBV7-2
TGTGCCAGCAGCTTACCGGGGGTGGCAGATACGCAGTATTTT
CASSLPGVADTQYF
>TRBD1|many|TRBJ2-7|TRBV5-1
TGCGCCAGCAGACCTTCCAGGGGGAGCTCCTACGAGCAGTACTTC
CASRPSRGSSYEQYF
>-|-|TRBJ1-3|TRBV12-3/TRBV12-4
TGTGCCAGCTGTCCCCGGGAGCAATTTATCTCTGGAAACACCATATATTTT
CASCPREQFISGNTIYF
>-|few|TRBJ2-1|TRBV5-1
TGCGCCAGCAGCTTTGGAGACTCCAATGAGCAGTTCTTC
CASSFGDSNEQFF
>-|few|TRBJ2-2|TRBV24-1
TGTGCCACCAGTGATACGGGACCTGGGGCCGGGGAGCTGTTTTTT
CATSDTGPGAGELFF
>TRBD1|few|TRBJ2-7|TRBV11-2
TGTGCCAGCAGCTTCCCGGGACAGCCTTCGGGGTACGAGCAGTACTTC
CASSFPGQPSGYEQYF
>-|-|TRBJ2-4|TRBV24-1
TGTGCCACCAGTGATCCGGGACAAGGGGTAATTCAGTACTTC
CATSDPGQGVIQYF
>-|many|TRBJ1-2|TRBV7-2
TGTGCCAGCAGCCCCGATGGGGGGGCAAGTTCCTATGGCTACACCTTC
CASSPDGGASSYGYTF
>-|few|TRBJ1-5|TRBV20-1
TGCAGTGCTAGACGGCAGTTACTAATGGAAGCCCAGCATTTT
CSARRQLLMEAQHF
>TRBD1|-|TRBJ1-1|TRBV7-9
TGTGCCAGCAGCTCCAACAGGGGTACTGAAGCTTTCTTT
CASSSNRGTEAFF
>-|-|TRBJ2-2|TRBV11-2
TGTGCCAGCAGCTTAAGGGGATCAGCCACCGGGGAGCTGTTTTTT
CASSLRGSATGELFF
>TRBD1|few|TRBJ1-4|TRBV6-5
TGTGCCAGCAGTTCCACCGACAGGGTAGGGGAAAAACTGTTTTTT
CASSSTDRVGEKLFF
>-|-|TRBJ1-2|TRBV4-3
TGCGCCAGCAGCCAAGTTCGGGGGGGTGGCGGCTACACCTTC
CASSQVRGGGGYTF
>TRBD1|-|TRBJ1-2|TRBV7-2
TGTGCCAGCAGCTTAGTGGGACAGGGAATATCGGGCTACACCTTC
CASSLVGQGISGYTF
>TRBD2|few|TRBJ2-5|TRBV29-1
TGCAGCGTCCCAGGACTAGCGGGAGGGCCAAGGATGGGTAGTGAGACCCAGTACTTC
CSVPGLAGGPRMGSETQYF
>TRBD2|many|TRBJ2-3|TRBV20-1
TGCAGTGCTTCAAGGGTAGCGGGGGTTACAGATACGCAGTATTTT
CSASRVAGVTDTQYF
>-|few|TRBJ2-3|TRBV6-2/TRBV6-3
TGTGCCGTCAATCGACAGGTTTGGGATACGCAGTATTTT
CAVNRQVWDTQYF
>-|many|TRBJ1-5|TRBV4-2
TGTGCCAGCAGCCAAGAGTTAAGCGCGGTTCAGCCCCAGCATTTT
CASSQELSAVQPQHF
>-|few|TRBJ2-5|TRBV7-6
TGTGCCAGCAGCTTAGTAGGAGGGGACACCCCAGAGACCCAGTACTTC
CASSLVGGDTPETQYF
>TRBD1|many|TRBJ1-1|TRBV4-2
TGTGCCAGCAGCCCCTCCTCGGGACAGGGGGTCGCTGAAGCTTTCTTT
CASSPSSGQGVAEAFF
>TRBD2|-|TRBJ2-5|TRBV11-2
TGTGCCAGCAGCAAAGGGACTAGCACGAAAGAGACCCAGTACTTC
CASSKGTSTKETQYF
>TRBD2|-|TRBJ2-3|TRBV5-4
TGTGCCAGCAGCCCGACTAGCGGGAGAGTCGCAGATACGCAGTATTTT
CASSPTSGRVADTQYF
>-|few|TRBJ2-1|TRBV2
TGTGCCAGCAAAACGGATCCCTCGGATGAGCAGTTCTTC
CASKTDPSDEQFF
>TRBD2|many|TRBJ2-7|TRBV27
TGTGCCAGCAGTTTAATAGCGGGAGGTGACGAGCAGTACTTC
CASSLIAGGDEQYF
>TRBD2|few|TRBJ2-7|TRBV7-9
TGTGCCAGCAGCACAGGGACTAGCGGTAGCTCCTACGAGCAGTACTTC
CASSTGTSGSSYEQYF